This T cell receptor (beta chain) stems from a study of beta chain features in type 1 diabetes. By way of CD45RO/CCR7/CD25/CD127/CD95/CD27, the CD4+ regulatory, stem cell-like memory, central memory and naive cells were sorted. Study results and caveats: Researchers cautioned that cDNA sequencing could over-represent cells with high TCR expression. Healthy donors had naive, central memory and Treg TCRB repertoires that appeared less similar than those seen among patients.

Germline CDR1 is LGHNA and CDR2 is YSLEER. The CDR3 totals 17 residues. The V end lost 4 bases, the J end lost 4 bases, and 20 bases lay between the germline ends. Of the isolated RNA, all was reverse transcribed, and so the sequenced material was expressed TCRB transcripts. Clones were sequenced by immunoSEQ multiplex PCR, and TCRdb holds only the in-frame ones, with some missing. The profile shows roughly 450,000 clones, about 10% of them singletons. This clone was detected only a few times. Its antigen is still unknown. The chain recombines TRBV4-3 with TRBJ2-1; the D is unclear. The sequencing sample was made of naive CD4+ T cells from blood. The sequence was collected from a woman aged 18 to 35 in good health. In nucleotides, the CDR3 is TGCGCCAGCAGCCGGATCGTCGGAGATCCCCTTTACAATGAGCAGTTCTTC. Its translation: CASSRIVGDPLYNEQFF.